The source of this T cell receptor beta chain is a study of CD4 T cells in relation to SARS-CoV-2 and coronaviruses (dated by TCRdb to about 2021). About the investigation overall: The ViraFEST assay cultured PBMCs with antigen for roughly nine days, then sequenced TCR beta CDR3s to find antigen-specific clonal expansions. HLA restriction was mapped for shared crossreactive spike epitopes using patient-derived lymphoblastoid cell lines. At the level of individual TCR clonotypes, the study measured memory CD4+ T cell crossreactivity between SARS-CoV-2 spike protein and common cold coronavirus spike proteins. A different TCR-beta assay, based on Illumina, was used to sequence expansion assays from other donors in the study. Among the roughly twelve convalescent patients, 8 males and 4 females were included, and two of the subjects were Hispanic. The Adaptive Biotechnologies TCR-sequencing kit was used to sequence samples from a few pre-COVID donors and the naive versus memory experiments, whereas other data were Illumina-based. Across all 12 patients in the convalescent cohort, the median age was about 35 years, with a range of 21 to 72 years.

Paper-wide results and their limitations: Significantly weaker SARS-CoV-2-driven expansion was shown by crossreactive clones than by monoreactive clones, consistent with antigenic imprinting. Roughly 64% of donors had memory CD4+ clonotypes that crossrecognized SARS-CoV-2 and at least one common cold coronavirus spike. The study was constrained by small numbers of patients and of tested TCRs. Sequencing naive versus memory cells indicated that the assay picks up memory recall responses, not primary responses primed during culture. Because the crossreactivity analysis focused on spike protein, crossreactivity against other viral proteins was not assessed. No donor contributed both pre-pandemic and post-infection samples, which limited tracing the source of pre-existing responses.

Naive and memory CD4+ T cells were separated from cryopreserved PBMCs by first enriching for CD4 and then performing EasySep naive CD4+ T cell enrichment. For 9 to 10 days, sorted naive or memory CD4+ T cells (around 100,000) were cultured at a 1:1 ratio with T cell-depleted PBMCs and CEF peptides. In general, triplicate replicate wells were used for every peptide culture condition. PBMCs were isolated from leukapheresis product or whole blood by Ficoll-Paque PLUS gradient centrifugation. PBMCs were either cryopreserved at -140 degrees C or used fresh in the expansion assay. The QIAamp Micro DNA Kit was used to extract genomic DNA from the CD4+ T cells. This clone was observed once. The specificity of this receptor is unknown. No qualities accompany the bases; no much larger clone lies one base away. CEF-cultured naive and memory CD4+ T cell DNA received survey-level immunoSEQ TCR-beta sequencing. Processing in the source paper ran as follows. During preprocessing, nonproductive sequences were removed, as were CDR3s that did not start with C, did not end with F or W, or were shorter than 7 amino acids. Antigen-specific clonotypes were called with the MANAFEST web app on the basis of expansion relative to the reference and to other culture wells. A clone was considered positive if the clone showed significant expansion compared with the reference culture in 2 of 3 replicate wells at an FDR below 0.05. For a clone to be considered positive, significant expansion relative to all other tandem wells and an odds ratio above 5 were also required. Cultured and uncultured naive and memory CD4+ repertoires were searched for CDR3s previously identified as spike- and CEF-reactive. Pairwise Levenshtein distance, computed with the stringdist R package after three terminal residues were trimmed from each end, was used as the measure of CDR3 homology. Drawn from immuneACCESS, this table holds only the in-frame rearrangements with V and J called that TCRdb kept. Clones are partly lost; checked studies trace under half to an unresolved V gene and leave the rest unexplained. The V and J calls and clone size were taken over from that table, and D and trimming were inferred from the DNA. This sample comprises roughly 30,000 clones, under 80% of them detected only once. The biggest ten clones account for roughly 3.2% of the sample.

CDR3 length: 14 amino acids, cysteine to phenylalanine. CDR3 DNA is the only sequence kept; it has 42 bases, read in frame from the first base. Trimming costs V 6 bases and J 2 bases, and their ends lie 13 bases apart. In the germline V gene, CDR1 corresponds to MDHEN and CDR2 to SYDVKM. The sample taken for sequencing was memory CD4+ T cells from PBMCs, cultured in vitro. The sample's cell subset or site label is to be understood as: memory (non-naive) CD4+ T cells. The source is an adult with COVID-19. Recombination joined TRBV28 with TRBJ1-2; too little of a D gene remains to name it. CDR3 region: CASRSPGLNYGYTF. DNA sequence: TGTGCCAGCAGATCCCCGGGCCTCAACTATGGCTACACCTTC.